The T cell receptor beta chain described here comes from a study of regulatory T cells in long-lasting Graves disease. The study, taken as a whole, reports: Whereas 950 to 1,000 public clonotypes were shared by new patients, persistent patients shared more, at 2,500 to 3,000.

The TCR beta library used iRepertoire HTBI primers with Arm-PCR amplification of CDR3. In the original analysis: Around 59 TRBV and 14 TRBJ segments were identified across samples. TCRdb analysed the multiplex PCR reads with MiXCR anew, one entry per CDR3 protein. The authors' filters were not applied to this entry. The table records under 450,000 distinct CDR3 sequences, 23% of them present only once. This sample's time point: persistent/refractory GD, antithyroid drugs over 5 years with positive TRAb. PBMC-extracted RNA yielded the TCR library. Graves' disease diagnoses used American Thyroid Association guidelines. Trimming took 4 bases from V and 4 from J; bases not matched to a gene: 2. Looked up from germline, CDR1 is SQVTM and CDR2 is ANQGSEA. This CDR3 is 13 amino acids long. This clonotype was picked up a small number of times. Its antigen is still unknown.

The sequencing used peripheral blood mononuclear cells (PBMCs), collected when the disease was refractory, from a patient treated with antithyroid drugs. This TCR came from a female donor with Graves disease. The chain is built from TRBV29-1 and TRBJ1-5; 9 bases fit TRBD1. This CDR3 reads CSVGTGENQPQHF. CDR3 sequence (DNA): TGCAGCGTTGGGACAGGGGAAAATCAGCCCCAGCATTTT.